This is a list of T cell receptor beta chains from one sample in a study of cytomegalovirus exposure and HLA in healthy donors. Using immunoSEQ multiplex PCR, the repertoire was profiled, and TCRdb retains in-frame clones only, with some absent. Of roughly 100,000 clones listed, around 87% are singletons. The sequenced material came from PBMCs. The source of these receptors is a woman aged 18-29 years in good health and CMV-seropositive. CDR3s include the opening cysteine and the closing phenylalanine or tryptophan. Fields, in order: CDR3 protein, V gene, J gene.

CDR3aa: CASGSRSILSPADTEAFF
v_gene: TRBV12-5
j_gene: TRBJ1-1

CDR3aa: CASSVGKGMNTGELFF
v_gene: TRBV9
j_gene: TRBJ2-2

CDR3aa: CASSELPGTRSSYEQYF
v_gene: TRBV2
j_gene: TRBJ2-7

CDR3aa: CASSLNADPQETQYF
v_gene: TRBV7-7
j_gene: TRBJ2-5

CDR3aa: CASSLSGPRGTEAFF
v_gene: TRBV5-1
j_gene: TRBJ1-1

CDR3aa: CASSPGLANYEQYF
v_gene: TRBV5-1
j_gene: TRBJ2-7

CDR3aa: CATSRGNQGLQETQYF
v_gene: TRBV15
j_gene: TRBJ2-5

CDR3aa: CASSLPFSGNTIYF
v_gene: TRBV7-9
j_gene: TRBJ1-3

CDR3aa: CASSVVGEDSPLHF
v_gene: TRBV9
j_gene: TRBJ1-6

CDR3aa: CASSQAEGSYTF
v_gene: TRBV14
j_gene: TRBJ1-2

CDR3aa: CASSYPTAGATDTQYF
v_gene: TRBV5-4
j_gene: TRBJ2-3

CDR3aa: CASSYSGRNQETQYF
v_gene: TRBV5-1
j_gene: TRBJ2-5

CDR3aa: CSAVPQTGAYGYTF
v_gene: TRBV29-1
j_gene: TRBJ1-2